These 4 T cell receptor beta chains were all obtained from the same sample, sequenced in a study of T cells in Graves' hyperthyroidism and ophthalmopathy. What was amplified from RNA transcripts were TCR beta CDR3 regions. HTBI primers drove first-round RT-PCR of the TCR CDR3. Each CDR3 protein is one row after TCRdb ran MiXCR on the multiplex PCR reads. The top ten clones hold roughly 4.5% of a sample with fewer than 650,000 distinct CDR3 sequences, approximately 15% of them seen once. What was sequenced was blood. The receptors stem from a woman aged 35 to 49 with Graves' ophthalmopathy.

The genes are TRBV5-1 and TRBJ2-5, with 7 nucleotides matching TRBD2. The CDR3 length is 15 residues. Trimming cost V 7 bases and J 7 bases; bases outside gene matches: 16. Per the germline V gene, CDR1 is SGHRS and CDR2 is YFSETQ. The CDR3 loop is CASRWVAGFQRTQYF. DNA for the CDR3: TGCGCCAGCCGGTGGGTAGCGGGCTTCCAGAGGACCCAGTACTTC.

At least ten counts were recorded for this clonotype. The chain has TRBV5-1 and TRBJ2-4; weak D call: TRBD2 (5 bases). Germline V gene data show CDR1 as SGHRS and CDR2 as YFSETQ. The CDR3 has 14 amino acids. V lost 4 bases and J lost 0, with 8 bases in between. CDR3 sequence reads: CASSEDLAKNIQYF. CDR3 coding DNA: TGCGCCAGCAGCGAGGACTTAGCCAAAAACATTCAGTACTTC.

This chain joins TRBV10-3 and TRBJ2-7; TRBD2 matches at 7 bases. This CDR3 comprises 12 residues. Per the germline V gene, CDR1 is ENHRY and CDR2 is SYGVKD. The ends lost 11 bases at V and 2 bases at J; junction bases unmatched: 6. The CDR3 coding sequence is TGTGCCGTTGGGACTAAAGCCTACGAGCAGTACTTC. It specifies CAVGTKAYEQYF.

This clonotype was counted ten times or more. This chain links TRBV29-1 with TRBJ2-7; D gene ambiguous. Germline V gives CDR1 SQVTM, CDR2 ANQGSEA. The CDR3 is 13 residues long. V lost 1 base, J lost 3 bases, and 10 bases lay in between. CDR3 sequence reads: CSVEAGKGYEQYF. The CDR3 DNA sequence: TGCAGCGTTGAAGCGGGTAAGGGCTACGAGCAGTACTTC.